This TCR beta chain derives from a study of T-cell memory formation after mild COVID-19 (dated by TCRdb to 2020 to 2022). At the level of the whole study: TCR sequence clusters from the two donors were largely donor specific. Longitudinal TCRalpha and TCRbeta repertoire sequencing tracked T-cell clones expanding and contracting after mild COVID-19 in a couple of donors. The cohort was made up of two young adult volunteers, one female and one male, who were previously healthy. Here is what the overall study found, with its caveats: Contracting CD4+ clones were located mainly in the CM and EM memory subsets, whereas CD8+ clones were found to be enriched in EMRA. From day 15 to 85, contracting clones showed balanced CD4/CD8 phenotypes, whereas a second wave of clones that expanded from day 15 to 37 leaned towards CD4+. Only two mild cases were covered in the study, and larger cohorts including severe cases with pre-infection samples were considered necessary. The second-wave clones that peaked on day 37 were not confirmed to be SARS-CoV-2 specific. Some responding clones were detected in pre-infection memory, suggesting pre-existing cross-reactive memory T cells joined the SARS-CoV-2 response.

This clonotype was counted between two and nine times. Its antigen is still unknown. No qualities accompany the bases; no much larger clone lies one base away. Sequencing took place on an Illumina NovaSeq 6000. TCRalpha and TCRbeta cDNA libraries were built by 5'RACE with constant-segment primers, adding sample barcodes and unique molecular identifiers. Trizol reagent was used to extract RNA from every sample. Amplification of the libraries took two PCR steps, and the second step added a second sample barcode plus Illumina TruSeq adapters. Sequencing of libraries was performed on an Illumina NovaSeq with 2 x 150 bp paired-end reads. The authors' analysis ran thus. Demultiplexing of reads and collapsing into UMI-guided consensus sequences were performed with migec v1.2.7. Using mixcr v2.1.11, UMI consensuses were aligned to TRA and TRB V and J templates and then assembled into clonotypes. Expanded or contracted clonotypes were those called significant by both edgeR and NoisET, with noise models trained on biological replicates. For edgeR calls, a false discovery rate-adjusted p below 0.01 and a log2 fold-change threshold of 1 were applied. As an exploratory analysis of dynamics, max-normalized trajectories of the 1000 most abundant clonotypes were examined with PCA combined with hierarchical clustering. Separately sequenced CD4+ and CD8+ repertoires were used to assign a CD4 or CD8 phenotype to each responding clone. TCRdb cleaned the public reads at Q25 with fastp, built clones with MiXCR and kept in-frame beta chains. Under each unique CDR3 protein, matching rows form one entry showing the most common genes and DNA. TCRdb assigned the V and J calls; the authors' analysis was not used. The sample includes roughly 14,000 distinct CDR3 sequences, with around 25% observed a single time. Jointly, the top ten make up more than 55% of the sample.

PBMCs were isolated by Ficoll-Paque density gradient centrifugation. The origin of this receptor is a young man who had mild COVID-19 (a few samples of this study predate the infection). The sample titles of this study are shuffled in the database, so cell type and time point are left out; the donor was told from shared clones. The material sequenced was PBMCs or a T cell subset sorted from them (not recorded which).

CDR3 loop: CSVARSQETQYF. The bases are TGCAGCGTTGCCCGGTCCCAAGAGACCCAGTACTTC. This chain joins TRBV29-1 to TRBJ2-5; no confident D gene assignment can be made. The CDR3 numbers 12 residues from cysteine through phenylalanine. Left in the record is the CDR3 DNA by itself, 36 bases read in frame from the first base. V is cut by 4 bases and J by 1 base, and the space between the germline ends is 7 bases. The germline V gene encodes CDR1 SQVTM and CDR2 ANQGSEA. The full variable domain, completed from the reference TRBV29-1 and TRBJ2-5 proteins outside the CDR3, reads SAVISQKPSRDICQRGTSLTIQCQVDSQVTMMFWYRQQPGQSLTLIATANQGSEATYESGFVIDKFPISRPNLTFSTLTVSNMSPEDSSIYLCSVARSQETQYFGPGTRLLVL.